The rows below give T cell receptor beta chains drawn from one sample of a study of technical replicates of blood from a handful of donors. The assay was immunoSEQ multiplex PCR, and TCRdb's table has in-frame clones only and misses some. The table has 90,000 to 100,000 clones, approximately 94% seen once; the top ten hold around 0.31%. The specimen was T cells isolated from PBMCs. Receptors were obtained from a human donor in good health. CDR3s include the opening cysteine and the closing phenylalanine or tryptophan. A D gene is named only where the DNA matches it firmly. Expanded clones get a size class; other rows say once, few or many, or leave the size out.

V: TRBV28
D: TRBD1
size: few
J: TRBJ1-3
DNA: TGTGCCAGCAGTACTCACTCGACAGGGGAATATTTT
CDR3: CASSTHSTGEYF

V: TRBV7-2
D: TRBD2
size: NA
J: TRBJ2-1
DNA: TGTGCCAGCAGCGGACCCAGGACTAGCGGGTGGGAGCAGTTCTTC
CDR3: CASSGPRTSGWEQFF

V: TRBV7-3
D: TRBD2
size: NA
J: TRBJ2-2
DNA: TGTGCCAGCAGCTTAATTGCGGGAGGGTTCGTCGGGGAGCTGTTTTTT
CDR3: CASSLIAGGFVGELFF

V: TRBV5-1
D: TRBD2
size: NA
J: TRBJ2-2
DNA: TGCGCCAGCAGGGAAATTGCCGGGAGGGCCCTGGACGGGGAGCTGTTTTTT
CDR3: CASREIAGRALDGELFF

V: TRBV6-5
D: NA
size: NA
J: TRBJ2-6
DNA: TGTGCCAGCACGTCTGGGGCCAACGTCCTGACTTTC
CDR3: CASTSGANVLTF

V: TRBV16
D: NA
size: NA
J: TRBJ1-3
DNA: TGTGCCAGCAGCCGCTACAGGTCAAACTCTGGAAACACCATATATTTT
CDR3: CASSRYRSNSGNTIYF

V: TRBV9
D: NA
size: NA
J: TRBJ2-7
DNA: TGTGCCAGCAGCGTAGAGGGGGACCCCGACGAGCAGTACTTC
CDR3: CASSVEGDPDEQYF

V: TRBV28
D: NA
size: NA
J: TRBJ1-5
DNA: TGTGCCAGCAGTCTAAATCAGCCCCAGCATTTT
CDR3: CASSLNQPQHF

V: TRBV28
D: NA
size: once
J: TRBJ2-5
DNA: TGTGCCAGCAGGCGTATATTAGAGACCCAGTACTTC
CDR3: CASRRILETQYF

V: TRBV14
D: NA
size: NA
J: TRBJ2-1
DNA: TGTGCCAGCAGCCAAGACGGGAGCGGCTCCTACAATGAGCAGTTCTTC
CDR3: CASSQDGSGSYNEQFF

V: TRBV28
D: NA
size: NA
J: TRBJ2-3
DNA: TGTGCCAGCAGTTTACTCCGTACAGGAACGGGCACAGATACGCAGTATTTT
CDR3: CASSLLRTGTGTDTQYF

V: TRBV4-1
D: NA
size: NA
J: TRBJ1-2
DNA: TGCGCCAGCAGCCAAACTGACAGCTATGGCTACACCTTC
CDR3: CASSQTDSYGYTF

V: TRBV5-1
D: TRBD1
size: NA
J: TRBJ1-1
DNA: TGCGCCAGCAGGGGACAGGGGAACACTGAAGCTTTCTTT
CDR3: CASRGQGNTEAFF

V: TRBV2
D: NA
size: NA
J: TRBJ1-2
DNA: TGTGCCAGCAGTGGGGATTGGACATTCCGGAGCTACACCTTC
CDR3: CASSGDWTFRSYTF

V: TRBV5-6
D: NA
size: NA
J: TRBJ2-2
DNA: TGTGCCAGCAGCCCGGGACACGGGATGAGCACCGGGGAGCTGTTTTTT
CDR3: CASSPGHGMSTGELFF

V: TRBV30
D: NA
size: NA
J: TRBJ2-1
DNA: TGTGCCTGGACTAGCCGGAGCTCCTACAATGAGCAGTTCTTC
CDR3: CAWTSRSSYNEQFF

V: TRBV4-1
D: NA
size: NA
J: TRBJ1-2
DNA: TGCGCCAGCAGCGACCGGGACTCGGCGGGGACCTTC
CDR3: CASSDRDSAGTF

V: TRBV21-1
D: NA
size: NA
J: TRBJ2-7
DNA: TGTGCCAGCAGCAAAGGTACCAGGTCTTCCTACGAGCAGTACTTC
CDR3: CASSKGTRSSYEQYF

V: TRBV6-1
D: NA
size: NA
J: TRBJ2-7
DNA: TGTGCCAGCGTGAGAGACTCTCGGGAGAACTACGAGCAGTACTTC
CDR3: CASVRDSRENYEQYF

V: TRBV4-3
D: TRBD2
size: NA
J: TRBJ2-2
DNA: TGCGCCAGCAGGCTCCTATCCAGCGGGGCCATTAACACCGGGGAGCTGTTTTTT
CDR3: CASRLLSSGAINTGELFF

V: TRBV30
D: NA
size: NA
J: TRBJ2-2
DNA: TGTGCCTGGAGTCGGGGGAGAGCGAACACCGGGGAGCTGTTTTTT
CDR3: CAWSRGRANTGELFF

V: TRBV7-8
D: TRBD2
size: NA
J: TRBJ2-7
DNA: TGTGCCAGCGGGTTTAGCGGGAGGGCCCGGTACGAGCAGTACTTC
CDR3: CASGFSGRARYEQYF

V: TRBV13
D: NA
size: NA
J: TRBJ2-1
DNA: TGTGCCAGCAGCTTTTCGTACAATGAGCAGTTCTTC
CDR3: CASSFSYNEQFF

V: TRBV2
D: NA
size: NA
J: TRBJ1-1
DNA: TGTGCCAGCAGTGTAGGTGAGGACACTGAAGCTTTCTTT
CDR3: CASSVGEDTEAFF

V: TRBV30
D: NA
size: NA
J: TRBJ1-2
DNA: TGTGCCTGGAAGGGCGGGATGTATGGCTACACCTTC
CDR3: CAWKGGMYGYTF

V: TRBV25-1
D: NA
size: NA
J: TRBJ2-3
DNA: TGTGCCAGCACTAGTACGACAGATACGCAGTATTTT
CDR3: CASTSTTDTQYF

V: TRBV7-9
D: NA
size: NA
J: TRBJ1-1
DNA: TGTGCCAGCAGCTTAAAAGGGGGCACTGAAGCTTTCTTT
CDR3: CASSLKGGTEAFF

V: TRBV19
D: NA
size: NA
J: TRBJ2-2
DNA: TGTGCCAGTAGTCTCCTCGCTGCGGTAACCGGGGAGCTGTTTTTT
CDR3: CASSLLAAVTGELFF